Reported below is one T cell receptor beta chain. Its antigen is undetermined. The CDR3 contains 16 residues. Germline-derived CDR1 and CDR2 are SGHRS and YFSETQ. The V and J ends lost 0 bases and 5 bases, in that order; junction bases with no gene match: 7. The entry originates in a study of T cell responses to AZD1222 COVID-19 vaccine. Study context: Second-dose groups at about 4 or about 12 weeks were pooled.

This table comes from immunoSEQ multiplex PCR, and its TCRdb copy is limited to in-frame clones, with some not included. Altogether 150,000 to 200,000 clones are present, 90% to 95% being singletons, with the ten largest covering over 7.5%. Study outcomes and limitations: Compared with day 0, the breadth and depth of the Spike-specific TCR repertoire rose significantly after two doses of AZD1222.

This specimen consisted of peripheral blood, obtained on day 0 of AZD1222 vaccination. The source of this sequence is an adult in good health. The chain links TRBV5-1 to TRBJ2-2; TRBD2 matches 7 bases. Written as DNA, the CDR3 is TGCGCCAGCAGCTTGGATCCGGGACTAACAACCGGGGAGCTGTTTTTT. Translated, it gives CASSLDPGLTTGELFF.